A single T cell receptor (beta chain) is shown here with its context. Germline V lookup: CDR1 SGHVS, CDR2 FNYEAQ. The CDR3 extends over 15 amino acids. Trimming removed 0 bases at V and 0 bases at J, with 9 bases between. Generated by immunoSEQ multiplex PCR, the TCRdb table keeps only in-frame clones and is missing some. The sample yields fewer than 120,000 clones, less than 90% seen once. This entry belongs to a study of T cell responses to AZD1222 COVID-19 vaccine. The sequence was obtained from an adult in good health. The chain couples TRBV7-6 to TRBJ2-7, with D uncertain. Sequencing used peripheral blood, obtained on day 0 of AZD1222 vaccination. The CDR3 DNA follows: TGTGCCAGCAGCTTAGCGGGCAGTGACTCCTACGAGCAGTACTTC. Its protein product is CASSLAGSDSYEQYF.